Described below is a single T cell receptor (beta chain) sequence and its context. The CDR3 is made up of 12 amino acids. Trimming left V 4 bases short and J 11 bases short, with 15 bases between. Germline assignment: CDR1 SGHKS and CDR2 YYEKEE (reference sequence). This entry belongs to a study of PD-1 blockade in classical Hodgkin lymphoma. The time point: newly diagnosed, previously untreated cHL patient sample. Comparison PBMCs came from previously untreated, newly diagnosed classical Hodgkin lymphoma patients. Repertoires were generated with immunoSEQ multiplex PCR, while TCRdb's copy carries only in-frame clones and drops some. The table shows 25,000 to 35,000 clones, with roughly 92% occurring only once.

Material: peripheral blood mononuclear cells (PBMCs). The receptor was derived from a human donor with classical Hodgkin lymphoma. This rearrangement joins TRBV5-5 to TRBJ1-1; no firm D call. CDR3 loop: CASSLPGAEAFF. CDR3 sequence (DNA): TGTGCCAGCAGCCTCCCGGGCGCGGAGGCTTTCTTT.